Sequencing of this T cell receptor (beta chain) was carried out in a study of blood T cell repertoires in COVID-19. Study context: Collection of acute and convalescent COVID-19 samples took place in the United States, Italy and Spain.

Here immunoSEQ multiplex PCR was the method, and the copy in TCRdb shows in-frame clones only, minus some. The table shows more than 200,000 clones, with about 84% occurring only once. This clone was detected once. Enrollees, roughly 18 to 90 years old, lived in fewer than 25 US areas. The receptor was isolated from a man between 25 and 39 years old with acute COVID-19. The sequenced sample consisted of PBMCs or T cells enriched from blood (not recorded which).

The CDR3 DNA reads as TGTGCCAGCAGCCCTTGGGTCGAGACAGGGATTGGGACCGAAGCTTTCTTT. Its protein is CASSPWVETGIGTEAFF. This chain links TRBV5-6 with TRBJ1-1; 7 nucleotides match TRBD1. CDR3 length equals 17 residues. J was trimmed by 8 bases and V by 4 bases; bases with no gene match: 20. Germline loops: CDR1 SGHDT, CDR2 YYEEEE.